The entry that follows covers one T cell receptor beta chain sequence. No antigen is known for it. No much larger clone is present one base from it, and per-base qualities are unavailable. TCRbeta CDR3 regions were amplified from genomic DNA using the immunoSEQ Assay, a bias-controlled multiplex PCR. As for the original processing: Within the assay, amplification of reference gene primers was used to estimate how many nucleated cells each sample contained. To quantify the absolute abundance of each unique TCRbeta CDR3 rearrangement, sequence reads were collapsed and filtered. For each sample, productive Simpson clonality was calculated as the square root of Simpson's diversity index over productive rearrangements. TCRdb's version of the immuneACCESS table is confined to in-frame rearrangements and falls short of the full clone set. An unresolved V gene accounts for under half of the shortfall where checked; the remainder is of unknown origin. D and trimming were read from the DNA, whereas the V and J calls and clone size are those reported in that table. The sample records 250,000 to 300,000 clones, more than 75% of which are singletons. The ten largest make up approximately 2% of the sample.

This sample is part of a study of blood T cell repertoires in COVID-19 (dated by TCRdb to 2020 to 2021). General notes on the study: Recovered participants in ImmuneRACE Cohort 3 were defined by two consecutive negative NP/OP PCR tests, clearance by a healthcare professional, or resolution of symptoms. Subjects who had been exposed to COVID-19, were actively infected with it, or had recovered from it provided the deeply sampled blood TCRbeta repertoires that made up the dataset. Samples were obtained from the ongoing ImmuneRACE study (first 160 participants) and from roughly 1,300 subjects provided by 6 global collaborators. A freely available public database, intended as a resource for researchers studying the immune response to SARS-CoV-2, is where the repertoires were released. Samples covering the acute and convalescent phases of COVID-19 were provided by collaborators in the United States, Italy and Spain. The sample metadata nearly always contained a de-identified subject ID, COVID-19 status, age in years and sex. Where HLA class I and class II types were available, the types were taken from metadata supplied by the sample provider, not from assay-based typing. The material from the prospective study consisted of cDNA or gDNA derived from T cells, B-cell-depleted T cells, or PBMCs. What the research found in general, with its limitations: The amount of clinical and demographic metadata varied by source and participant and was provided uncurated.

Participants in the prospective study were enrolled through a virtual design, were aged roughly 18 to 100 years, and lived in roughly 24 United States geographic areas. To assign participants to cohorts, the prospective study relied on clinical history that participants themselves reported in a screening survey and a study questionnaire. In the prospective study, mobile phlebotomists collected whole blood, serum and a nasopharyngeal or oropharyngeal swab from each participant. Over a roughly 2-month period, participants in the prospective study had the option of providing additional blood draws and questionnaires. Before DNA extraction, blood samples from the prospective study were shipped at room temperature or frozen. Taken from the germline V gene, the CDR1 and CDR2 loops are SGDLS and YYNGEE. V lost 1 base and J lost 1 base, and the count of bases not matched to a germline gene is 9. The CDR3 runs 19 residues from the cysteine to the phenylalanine. Only the CDR3 region is kept as DNA, spanning 57 bases read in frame from base 1.

The origin of this receptor is a woman aged 60-70 years in a cohort exposed to, infected with or recovered from COVID-19 (not recorded which). The sample comprised PBMCs or T cells enriched from blood (not recorded which). The V gene is TRBV9 and the J gene is TRBJ2-4; TRBD1 fits 12 bases in the junction. The DNA is TGTGCCAGCAGCGTAAGCCCTGAGGGACAGGGGGCTGCCAAAAACATTCAGTACTTC. The resulting protein is CASSVSPEGQGAAKNIQYF.